This T cell receptor beta chain was observed in a study of cytotoxic CD8 clonotypes in ibrutinib-treated CLL. About the research overall: Collecting the response samples happened after a median 12 months of treatment, with a range of 6 to 36. Mean yields were around 250,000 productive templates and over 85,000 productive rearrangements per sample. Broader study findings: Clonality (at baseline) was higher than in age-matched healthy donors and tracked circulating CD8+ T-cell counts. Public clonotypes, found uncommonly, either contracted or stayed stable on treatment.

The table came from immunoSEQ multiplex PCR; TCRdb's copy has only in-frame clones and leaves some out. Seen here are some 130,000 clones, roughly 85% observed once, and the top ten hold 2% to 2.5%. A note on this clone: The target antigen is unknown.

Germline V lookup: CDR1 MDHEN, CDR2 SYDVKM. This CDR3 region has 12 residues. V gave up 6 bases and J gave up 8 bases, with 12 bases separating them. This sequence originates from a human donor with chronic lymphocytic leukemia. The starting material was PBMCs, obtained after 24 months of ibrutinib treatment. The rearrangement joins TRBV28 to TRBJ2-3, with D perhaps matching TRBD2 (7 bases). This CDR3 reads CASSPGGRTQYF. DNA of the CDR3: TGTGCCAGCAGCCCCGGGGGGCGTACGCAGTATTTT.